This entry concerns a single TCR beta chain. Deletions cut 1 base from V and 7 bases from J, with 17 bases between. Per germline, CDR1 SGHNT and CDR2 YYREEE (reference sequence). The CDR3 totals 16 residues. This specimen comes from a study of blood T cell repertoires in COVID-19. In the study overall: Acute and convalescent COVID-19 specimens originated in the United States, Italy and Spain. T cells, B-cell-depleted T cells, or PBMCs supplied cDNA or gDNA.

Original processing notes: Estimation of nucleated cell counts relied on the amplification of reference gene primers. Libraries were prepared by immunoSEQ multiplex PCR; TCRdb keeps only in-frame clonotypes and omits some of them. For V, J and clone size, that table is used; D and trimming come from the DNA. The data contain roughly 40,000 clones, roughly three quarters of them singletons. The clonotype comes from a woman aged 80 or over with acute or convalescent COVID-19. Sequencing input: peripheral blood. The rearrangement joins TRBV5-4 to TRBJ2-2, with D hard to call. CDR3 in amino acids: CASSLKAGRSNGELFF. CDR3 DNA: TGTGCCAGCAGCTTGAAGGCCGGCAGGTCAAACGGGGAGCTGTTTTTT. The full variable domain, with the rest looked up from reference TRBV5-4 and TRBJ2-2, is ETGVTQSPTHLIKTRGQQVTLRCSSQSGHNTVSWYQQALGQGPQFIFQYYREEENGRGNFPPRFSGLQFPNYSSELNVNALELDDSALYLCASSLKAGRSNGELFFGEGSRLTVL.